This TCR beta chain was documented in a study of shared clonotypes between healthy human individuals. V lost 4 bases and J lost 8, with 15 bases in between. The CDR3 length is 14 residues. Germline loops: CDR1 SGDLS, CDR2 YYNGEE. Libraries were prepared by immunoSEQ multiplex PCR; TCRdb keeps only in-frame clonotypes and omits some of them. The sample carries hundreds of thousands of clones, roughly 73% recorded once. The rearrangement links TRBV9 to TRBJ1-4; D might be TRBD1 (5 bases). The receptor comes from a woman aged 25-40 years in good health. Material: memory CD4+ T cells sorted from blood. Subset given: CD45RA-negative fraction. DNA for the CDR3: TGTGCCAGCAGCTTCACCTCGGAGGGGGAAAAACTGTTTTTT. Its protein is CASSFTSEGEKLFF.